This T cell receptor (beta chain) was found in a study of T-cell reconstitution after alpha-beta-depleted transplantation in children. Findings and limits, study-wide: It was surviving recipient T cells and thymic progenitors that gave some patients high TCRbeta diversity at day 60. Expanded graft clones, several hundred of them, were reportedly the source of alpha-beta T cells about two months after transplant. Newly made T cells mostly supplied T-cell counts and diversity one year after transplant.

Library preparation (for TCRbeta) was performed with unique molecular identifiers. TCRdb fed the PCR reads into MiXCR, producing one record per CDR3 protein. The repertoire holds some 200,000 distinct CDR3 sequences, with approximately 8.4% as singletons. Details on this clonotype: Its target is not known.

Trimming shortened V by 1 base and J by 7 bases, and 8 bases separated the two germline ends. The CDR3 has 13 amino acids. The sample in question was PBMCs, mostly from graft donor cells, obtained 360 days after TCRalphabeta/CD19-depleted stem cell transplant. The rearrangement joins TRBV12-3 or TRBV12-4 to TRBJ2-1; no clear D gene. This clonotype originated in a male patient aged 2-9 years who had a stem cell transplant for acute myeloid leukemia, so the T cells may come from the graft donor. For the CDR3, the DNA is TGTGCCAGCAGTTTAGGCTTTAAGAATGAGCAGTTCTTC. This codes for CASSLGFKNEQFF.